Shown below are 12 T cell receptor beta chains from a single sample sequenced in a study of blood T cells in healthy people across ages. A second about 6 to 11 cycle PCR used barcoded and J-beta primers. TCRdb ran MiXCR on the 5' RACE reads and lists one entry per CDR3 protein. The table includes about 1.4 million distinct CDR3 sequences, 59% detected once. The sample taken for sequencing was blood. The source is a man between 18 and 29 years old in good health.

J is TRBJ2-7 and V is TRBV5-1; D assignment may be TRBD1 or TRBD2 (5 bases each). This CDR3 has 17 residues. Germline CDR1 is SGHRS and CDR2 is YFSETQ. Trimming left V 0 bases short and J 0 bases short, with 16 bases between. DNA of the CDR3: TGCGCCAGCAGCTTGGGTTTAAGAGGGGAGAGCTCCTACGAGCAGTACTTC. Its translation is CASSLGLRGESSYEQYF.

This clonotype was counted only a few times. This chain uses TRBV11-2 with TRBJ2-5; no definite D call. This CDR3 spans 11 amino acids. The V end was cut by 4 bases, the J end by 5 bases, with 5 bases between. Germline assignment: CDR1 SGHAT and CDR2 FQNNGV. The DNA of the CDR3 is TGTGCCAGCAGCTCCTTTGAGACCCAGTACTTC. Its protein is CASSSFETQYF.

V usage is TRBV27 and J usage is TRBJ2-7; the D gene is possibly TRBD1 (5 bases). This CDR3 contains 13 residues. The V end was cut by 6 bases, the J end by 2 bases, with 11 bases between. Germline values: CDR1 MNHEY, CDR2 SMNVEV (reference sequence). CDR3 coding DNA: TGTGCCAGCAGGGGCAGGGTACCCTACGAGCAGTACTTC. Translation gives CASRGRVPYEQYF.

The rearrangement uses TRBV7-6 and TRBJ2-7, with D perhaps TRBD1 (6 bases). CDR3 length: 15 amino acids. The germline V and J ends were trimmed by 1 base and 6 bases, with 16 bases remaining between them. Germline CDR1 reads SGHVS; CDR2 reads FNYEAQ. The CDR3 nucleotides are TGTGCCAGCAGCTTAGGGGCAGGGGCAAACTCCGAGCAGTACTTC. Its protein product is CASSLGAGANSEQYF.

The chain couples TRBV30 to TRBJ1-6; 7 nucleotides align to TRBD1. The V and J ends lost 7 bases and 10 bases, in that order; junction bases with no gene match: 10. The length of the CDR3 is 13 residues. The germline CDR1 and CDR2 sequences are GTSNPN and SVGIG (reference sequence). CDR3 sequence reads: CASKGAQVSPLHF. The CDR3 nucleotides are TGTGCCTCCAAGGGGGCTCAGGTGTCACCCCTCCACTTT.

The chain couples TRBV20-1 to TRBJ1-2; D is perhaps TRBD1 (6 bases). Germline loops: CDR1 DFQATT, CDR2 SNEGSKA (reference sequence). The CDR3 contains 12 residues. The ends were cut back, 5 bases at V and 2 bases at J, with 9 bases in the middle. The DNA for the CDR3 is TGCAGTGCTGCGGGACAAAACTATGGCTACACCTTC. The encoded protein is CSAAGQNYGYTF.

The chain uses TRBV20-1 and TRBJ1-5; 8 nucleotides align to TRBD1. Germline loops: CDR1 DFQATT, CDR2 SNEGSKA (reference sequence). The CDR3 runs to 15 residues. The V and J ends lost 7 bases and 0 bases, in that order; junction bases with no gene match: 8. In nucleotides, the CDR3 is TGCAGTGTTCGAAAAACAGGGGGTAGCAATCAGCCCCAGCATTTT. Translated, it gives CSVRKTGGSNQPQHF.

The CDR3 region is CASRQGPTGGTQYF. CDR3 in DNA: TGTGCCAGCAGACAGGGGCCGACTGGGGGTACGCAGTATTTT. J is TRBJ2-3 and V is TRBV2; 7 nucleotides align to TRBD1. Germline-derived CDR1 and CDR2 are SNHLY and FYNNEI. V lost 6 bases, J lost 8 bases, and 11 bases stayed unmatched. The CDR3 is made up of 14 amino acids.

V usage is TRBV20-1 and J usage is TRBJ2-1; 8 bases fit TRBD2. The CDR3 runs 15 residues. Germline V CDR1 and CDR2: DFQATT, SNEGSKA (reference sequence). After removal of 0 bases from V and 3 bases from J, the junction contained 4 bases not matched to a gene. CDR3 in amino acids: CSARDNSGGYNEQFF. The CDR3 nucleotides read TGCAGTGCTAGAGATAACAGCGGGGGCTACAATGAGCAGTTCTTC.

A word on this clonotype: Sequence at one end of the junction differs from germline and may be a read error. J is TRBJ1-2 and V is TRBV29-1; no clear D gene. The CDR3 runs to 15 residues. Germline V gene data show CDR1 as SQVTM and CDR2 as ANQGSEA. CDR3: CSVDLEAVLNCGYTF. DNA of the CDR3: TGCAGCGTTGACCTCGAGGCAGTTCTCAACTGTGGCTACACCTTC.

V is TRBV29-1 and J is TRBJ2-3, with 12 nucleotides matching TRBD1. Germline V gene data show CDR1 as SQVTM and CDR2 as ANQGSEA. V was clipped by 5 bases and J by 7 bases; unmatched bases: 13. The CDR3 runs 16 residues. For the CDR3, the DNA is TGCAGCGTTAGCCCCCGGGACAGGGGGCGAAGGAATACGCAGTATTTT. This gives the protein CSVSPRDRGRRNTQYF.

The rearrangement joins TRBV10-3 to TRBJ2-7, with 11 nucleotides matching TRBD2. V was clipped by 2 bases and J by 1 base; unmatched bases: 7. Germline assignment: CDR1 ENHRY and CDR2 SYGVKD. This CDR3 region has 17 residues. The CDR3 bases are TGTGCCATCAGTGAGCCCTCCCTAGCGGGAGGATCCTACGAGCAGTACTTC. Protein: CAISEPSLAGGSYEQYF.